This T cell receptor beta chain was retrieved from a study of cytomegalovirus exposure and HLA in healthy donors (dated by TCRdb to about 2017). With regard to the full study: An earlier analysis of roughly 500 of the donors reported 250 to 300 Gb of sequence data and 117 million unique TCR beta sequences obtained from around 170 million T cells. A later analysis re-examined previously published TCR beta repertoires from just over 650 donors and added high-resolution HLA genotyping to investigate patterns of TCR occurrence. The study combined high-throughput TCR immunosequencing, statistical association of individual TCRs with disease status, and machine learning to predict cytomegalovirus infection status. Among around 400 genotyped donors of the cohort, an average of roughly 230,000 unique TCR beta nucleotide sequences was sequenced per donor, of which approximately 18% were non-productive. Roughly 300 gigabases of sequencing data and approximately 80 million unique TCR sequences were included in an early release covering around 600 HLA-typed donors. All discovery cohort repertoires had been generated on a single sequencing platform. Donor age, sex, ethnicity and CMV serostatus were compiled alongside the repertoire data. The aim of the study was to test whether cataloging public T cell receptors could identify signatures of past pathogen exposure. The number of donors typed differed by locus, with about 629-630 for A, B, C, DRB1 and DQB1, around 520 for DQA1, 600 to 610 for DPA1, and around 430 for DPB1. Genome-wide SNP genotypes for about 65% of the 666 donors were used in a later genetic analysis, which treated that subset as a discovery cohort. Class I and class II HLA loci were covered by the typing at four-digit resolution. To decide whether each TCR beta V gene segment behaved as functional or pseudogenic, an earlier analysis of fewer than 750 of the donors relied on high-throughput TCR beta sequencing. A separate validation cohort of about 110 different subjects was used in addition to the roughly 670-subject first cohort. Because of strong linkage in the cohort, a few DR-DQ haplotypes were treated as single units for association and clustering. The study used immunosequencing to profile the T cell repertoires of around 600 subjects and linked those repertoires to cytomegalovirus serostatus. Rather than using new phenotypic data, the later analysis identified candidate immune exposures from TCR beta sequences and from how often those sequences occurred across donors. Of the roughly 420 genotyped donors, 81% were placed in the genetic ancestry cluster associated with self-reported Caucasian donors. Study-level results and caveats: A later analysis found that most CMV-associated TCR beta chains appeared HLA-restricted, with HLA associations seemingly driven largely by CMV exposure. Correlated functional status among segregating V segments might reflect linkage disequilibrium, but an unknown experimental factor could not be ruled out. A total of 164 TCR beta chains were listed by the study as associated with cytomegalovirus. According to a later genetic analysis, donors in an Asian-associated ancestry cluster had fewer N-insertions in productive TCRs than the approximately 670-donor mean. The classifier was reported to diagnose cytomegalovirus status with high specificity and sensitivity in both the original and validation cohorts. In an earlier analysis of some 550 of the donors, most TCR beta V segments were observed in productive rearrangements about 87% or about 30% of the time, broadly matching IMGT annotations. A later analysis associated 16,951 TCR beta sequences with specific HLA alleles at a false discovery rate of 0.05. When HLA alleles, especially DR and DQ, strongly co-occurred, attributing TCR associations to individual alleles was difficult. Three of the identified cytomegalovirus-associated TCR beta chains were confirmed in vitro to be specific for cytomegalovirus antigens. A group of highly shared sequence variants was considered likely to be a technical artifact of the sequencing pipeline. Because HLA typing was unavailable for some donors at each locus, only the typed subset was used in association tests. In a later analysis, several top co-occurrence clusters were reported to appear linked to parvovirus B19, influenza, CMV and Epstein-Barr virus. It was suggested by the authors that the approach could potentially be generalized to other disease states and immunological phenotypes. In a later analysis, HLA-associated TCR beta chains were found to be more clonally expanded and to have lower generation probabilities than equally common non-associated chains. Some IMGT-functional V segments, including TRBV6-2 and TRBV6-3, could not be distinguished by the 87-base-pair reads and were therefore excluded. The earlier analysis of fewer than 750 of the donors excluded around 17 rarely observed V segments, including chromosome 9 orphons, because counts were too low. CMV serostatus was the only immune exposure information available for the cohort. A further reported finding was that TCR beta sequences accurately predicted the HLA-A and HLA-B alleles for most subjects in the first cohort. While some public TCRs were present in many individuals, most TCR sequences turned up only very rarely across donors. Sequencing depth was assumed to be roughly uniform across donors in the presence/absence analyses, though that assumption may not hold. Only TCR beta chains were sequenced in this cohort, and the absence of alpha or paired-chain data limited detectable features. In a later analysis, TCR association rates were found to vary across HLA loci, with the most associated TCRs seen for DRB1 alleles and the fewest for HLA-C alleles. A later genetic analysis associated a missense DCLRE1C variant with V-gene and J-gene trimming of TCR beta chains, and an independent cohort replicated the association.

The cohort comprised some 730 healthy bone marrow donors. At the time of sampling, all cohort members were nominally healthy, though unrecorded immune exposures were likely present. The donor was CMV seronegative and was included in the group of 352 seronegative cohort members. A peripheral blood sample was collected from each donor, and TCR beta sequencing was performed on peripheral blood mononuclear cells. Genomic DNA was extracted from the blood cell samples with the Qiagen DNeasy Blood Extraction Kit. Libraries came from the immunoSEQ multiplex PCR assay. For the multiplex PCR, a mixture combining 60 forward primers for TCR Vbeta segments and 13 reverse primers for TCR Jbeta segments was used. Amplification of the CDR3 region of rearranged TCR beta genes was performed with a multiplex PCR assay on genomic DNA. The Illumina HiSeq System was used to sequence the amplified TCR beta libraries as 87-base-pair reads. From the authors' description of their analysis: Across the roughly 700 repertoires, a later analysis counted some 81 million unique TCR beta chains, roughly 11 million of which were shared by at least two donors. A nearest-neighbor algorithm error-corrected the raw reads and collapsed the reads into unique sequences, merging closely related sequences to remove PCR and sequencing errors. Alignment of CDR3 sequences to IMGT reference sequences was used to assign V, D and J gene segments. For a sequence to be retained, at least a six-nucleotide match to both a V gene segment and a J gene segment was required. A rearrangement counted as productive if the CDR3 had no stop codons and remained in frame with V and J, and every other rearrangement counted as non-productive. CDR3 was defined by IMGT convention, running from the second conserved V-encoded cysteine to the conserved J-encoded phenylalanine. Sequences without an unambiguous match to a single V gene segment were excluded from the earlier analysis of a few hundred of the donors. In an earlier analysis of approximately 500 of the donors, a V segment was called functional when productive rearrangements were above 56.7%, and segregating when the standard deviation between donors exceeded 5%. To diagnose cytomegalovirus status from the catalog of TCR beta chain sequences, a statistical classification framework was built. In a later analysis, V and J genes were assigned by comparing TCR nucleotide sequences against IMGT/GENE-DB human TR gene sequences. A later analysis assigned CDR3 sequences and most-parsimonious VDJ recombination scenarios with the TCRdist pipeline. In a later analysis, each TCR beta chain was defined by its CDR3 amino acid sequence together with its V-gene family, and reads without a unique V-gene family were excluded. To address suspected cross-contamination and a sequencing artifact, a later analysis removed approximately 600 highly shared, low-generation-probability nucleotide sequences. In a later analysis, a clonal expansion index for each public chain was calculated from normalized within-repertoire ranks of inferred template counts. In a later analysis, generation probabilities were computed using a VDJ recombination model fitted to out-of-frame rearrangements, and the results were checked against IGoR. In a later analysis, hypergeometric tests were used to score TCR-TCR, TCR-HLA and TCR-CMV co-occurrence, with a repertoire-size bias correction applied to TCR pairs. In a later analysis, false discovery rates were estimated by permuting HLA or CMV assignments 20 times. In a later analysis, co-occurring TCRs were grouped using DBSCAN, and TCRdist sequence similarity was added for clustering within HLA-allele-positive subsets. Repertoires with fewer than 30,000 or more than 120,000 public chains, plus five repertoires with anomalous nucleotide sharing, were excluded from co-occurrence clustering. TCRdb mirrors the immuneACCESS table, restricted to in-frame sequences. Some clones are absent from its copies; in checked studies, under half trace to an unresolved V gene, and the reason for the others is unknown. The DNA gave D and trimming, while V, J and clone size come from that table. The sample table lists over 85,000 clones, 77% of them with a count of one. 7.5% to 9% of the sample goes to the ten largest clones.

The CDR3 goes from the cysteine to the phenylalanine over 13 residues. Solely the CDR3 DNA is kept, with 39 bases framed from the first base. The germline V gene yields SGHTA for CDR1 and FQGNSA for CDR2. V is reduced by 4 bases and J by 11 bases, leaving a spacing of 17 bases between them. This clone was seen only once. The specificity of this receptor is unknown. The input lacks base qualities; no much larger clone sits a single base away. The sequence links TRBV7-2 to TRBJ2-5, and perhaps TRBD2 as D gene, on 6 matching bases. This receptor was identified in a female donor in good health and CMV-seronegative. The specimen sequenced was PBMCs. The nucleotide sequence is TGTGCCAGCAGCTCAGGGAGGACCGCCGGGCAGTACTTC. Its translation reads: CASSSGRTAGQYF.